This entry is about one T cell receptor (beta chain). Antigen unknown. This sample is drawn from a study of T cell responses to AZD1222 COVID-19 vaccine. Study outcomes and limitations: There were mostly white British donors and more females than males, and clonal diversity was possibly underestimated. CD4 TCRs linked to vaccination spanned spike, dominating at 160-218 and 743-854. Sampled repertoires all dated from after the peak T cell response. As reported, nearly half of all spike-specific TCRs target variant regions that are unmutated.

This table comes from immunoSEQ multiplex PCR, and its TCRdb copy is limited to in-frame clones, with some not included. The sample has around 170,000 clones, almost 90% seen once. Per germline, CDR1 SQVTM and CDR2 ANQGSEA. The V end lost 0 bases, the J end lost 3 bases, and 12 bases lay between the germline ends. The CDR3 sequence is 15 residues long. The chain couples TRBV29-1 to TRBJ2-4, with a weak D call TRBD2 (6 bases). The TCR originated in an adult who received the AZD1222 COVID-19 vaccine. The sample in question was peripheral blood, obtained 28 days after the second AZD1222 dose. CDR3 sequence: CSVEEVGGYKNIQYF. The CDR3 DNA reads TGCAGCGTTGAAGAGGTGGGGGGATACAAAAACATTCAGTACTTC.